What follows are 28 T cell receptor beta chains derived from one specimen sequenced in a study of beta chain features in type 1 diabetes. Reverse transcribing all isolated RNA meant expressed TCRB transcripts were sequenced. Some clones are missing from TCRdb's copy, which holds only in-frame ones; the method was immunoSEQ multiplex PCR. Among 250,000 to 350,000 clones, about 11% were seen once, and the ten largest hold around 0.015%. The sequenced material came from naive CD4+ T cells from blood. Receptor source: a woman younger than 45 in good health.

This clone was seen a handful of times. The CDR3 region is CASVNPGQGVAEQFF. As DNA, the CDR3 is TGCGCCAGTGTAAATCCGGGACAGGGGGTTGCTGAGCAGTTCTTC. The V and J genes are TRBV5-1 and TRBJ2-1; 11 bases align to TRBD1. From germline, CDR1 is SGHRS and CDR2 YFSETQ. V shed 8 bases and J 9 bases; nucleotides not matched to a gene: 13. The length of the CDR3 is 15 residues.

The chain combines TRBV4-3 with TRBJ2-1; 10 nucleotides match TRBD2. Germline assignment: CDR1 LGHNA and CDR2 YSLEER. The V gene end was trimmed by 0 bases and the J gene end by 6 bases; junction bases not matched to a gene: 11. This CDR3 is 18 amino acids long. The CDR3 loop reads CASSQDPAGGPILNEQFF. Written as DNA, the CDR3 is TGCGCCAGCAGCCAAGACCCAGCGGGAGGGCCTATTCTCAATGAGCAGTTCTTC.

This sequence joins TRBV4-1 and TRBJ2-3; TRBD2 matches 9 bases. This CDR3 spans 17 amino acids. The germline gives CDR1 MGHRA, CDR2 YSYEKL. V shed 0 bases and J 5 bases; nucleotides not matched to a gene: 9. CDR3 residues: CASSQDELAGNIDTQYF. The CDR3 DNA sequence: TGCGCCAGCAGCCAAGATGAGCTAGCGGGAAATATAGATACGCAGTATTTT.

This clone has only a few counts. The chain links TRBV30 to TRBJ1-2; 8 positions match TRBD1. Per the germline V gene, CDR1 is GTSNPN and CDR2 is SVGIG (reference sequence). The CDR3 contains 14 residues. J lost 4 bases, V lost 3 bases, and 7 bases had no gene match. DNA for the CDR3: TGTGCCTGGAGCAGCGGACAGGGCAGCTATGGCTACACCTTC. Translated, it gives CAWSSGQGSYGYTF.

This chain's CDR3 is CASTAPLGTEAFF. Written as DNA, the CDR3 is TGTGCCAGCACCGCGCCGCTCGGCACTGAAGCTTTCTTT. V usage is TRBV6-6 and J usage is TRBJ1-1, with D unclear. Germline assignment: CDR1 MNHNY and CDR2 SVGAGI (reference sequence). The ends were cut back, 7 bases at V and 4 bases at J, with 13 bases in the middle. The CDR3 has 13 amino acids.

This clone was counted between two and nine times. The V gene is TRBV23-1, the J gene TRBJ2-3; TRBD2 matches at 7 bases. TRBV23-1 is placed among ORFs of uncertain function. J lost 2 bases, V lost 7 bases, and 9 bases had no gene match. CDR3 length: 15 residues. The CDR3: CASTAGSGHTDTQYF. In nucleotides, the CDR3 is TGCGCCAGCACCGCGGGTAGCGGGCACACAGATACGCAGTATTTT.

J is TRBJ2-7 and V is TRBV5-4; 9 bases fit TRBD1. This CDR3 is 15 amino acids long. The junction had 4 bases not matched to a gene; V was cut back by 3 bases and J by 0 bases. CDR1 is SGHNT and CDR2 is YYREEE in the germline V gene (reference sequence). CDR3 in amino acids: CASSSGTGRSYEQYF. Written as DNA, the CDR3 is TGTGCCAGCAGCTCCGGGACAGGGCGCTCCTACGAGCAGTACTTC.

The V gene is TRBV10-3, the J gene TRBJ2-3, with 9 bases lining up with TRBD1. The CDR3 runs 15 residues. V was pared by 7 bases and J by 4 bases, with 9 bases of the junction left unmatched. Germline-derived CDR1 and CDR2 are ENHRY and SYGVKD. The CDR3 DNA follows: TGTGCCATCACCGACCGGGACAGGGATTCAGATACGCAGTATTTT. Encoded protein: CAITDRDRDSDTQYF.

Here the CDR3 DNA reads TGTGCCAGCAGCTCGGGGGATCAGCCCCAGCATTTT. Protein sequence: CASSSGDQPQHF. The chain has TRBV11-1 and TRBJ1-5, with a weak D call TRBD1 (5 bases). CDR1 is SGHAT, CDR2 FQDESV, per germline (reference sequence). This CDR3 has 12 residues. Trimming took off 4 bases at V and 5 bases at J, with 6 bases between the two ends.

This clone showed up just a few times. The V call is TRBV10-3, the J call TRBJ2-4; maybe TRBD1 (6 bases). The CDR3 length is 16 residues. From germline, CDR1 is ENHRY and CDR2 SYGVKD. The V end lost 11 bases, the J end lost 0 bases, and 20 bases lay between the germline ends. In nucleotides, the CDR3 is TGTGCCCGCCCTCCGGGACACGGAATAGCCAAAAACATTCAGTACTTC. Its protein product is CARPPGHGIAKNIQYF.

This clone has only a few counts. V gene TRBV19 combines with J gene TRBJ2-6; 8 positions match TRBD1. CDR3 length: 17 amino acids. Per germline, CDR1 LNHDA and CDR2 SQIVND (reference sequence). V trimming: 8 bases; J trimming: 3 bases; junction bases outside the gene matches: 12. Written as DNA, the CDR3 is TGTGCCAGTTCTGGAGGACAGGGATCAGGTGGGGCCAACGTCCTGACTTTC. Amino acids: CASSGGQGSGGANVLTF.

Only a few counts were recorded for this clone. The genes are TRBV7-3 and TRBJ2-1; D gene uncertain. The CDR3 covers 14 residues. Germline V lookup: CDR1 SGHTA, CDR2 FQGTGA. The V gene lost 5 bases and the J gene lost 1 base, with 9 bases spanning the gap. CDR3 region: CASSRSPSYNEQFF. The CDR3 DNA is TGTGCCAGCAGCCGTAGCCCTTCCTACAATGAGCAGTTCTTC.

The chain couples TRBV5-6 to TRBJ2-3; D not certain. Between the trimmed V and J ends, which lost 0 bases and 3 bases, there was a span of 5 bases. Germline loops: CDR1 SGHDT, CDR2 YYEEEE. CDR3 size: 13 residues. The CDR3 region is CASSLERTDTQYF. CDR3 nucleotide sequence: TGTGCCAGCAGCTTGGAGAGAACAGATACGCAGTATTTT.

J is TRBJ2-7 and V is TRBV28, with D unresolved. The CDR3 runs 11 residues. V was clipped by 4 bases and J by 4 bases, with 5 bases between them. The germline V gene encodes CDR1 MDHEN and CDR2 SYDVKM. The DNA for the CDR3 is TGTGCCAGCAGTTCCCAGTACGAGCAGTACTTC. Translated: CASSSQYEQYF.

V is TRBV28 and J is TRBJ2-7, with 8 bases that match TRBD1. This CDR3 region has 16 residues. J was trimmed by 0 bases and V by 2 bases; bases with no gene match: 6. The germline V gene encodes CDR1 MDHEN and CDR2 SYDVKM. Here the CDR3 reads CASSLLDRGSSYEQYF. As DNA, the CDR3 is TGTGCCAGCAGTTTACTCGACAGGGGAAGCTCCTACGAGCAGTACTTC.

Ten or more counts support this clone. In the same sample, other DNA sequences code for this CDR3. V usage is TRBV30 and J usage is TRBJ1-1; D is unclear. Trimming shortened V by 3 bases and J by 1 base, and 3 bases separated the two germline ends. Per germline, CDR1 GTSNPN and CDR2 SVGIG (reference sequence). CDR3 length equals 11 residues. CDR3: CAWSRNTEAFF. The CDR3, as DNA: TGTGCCTGGAGCAGGAACACTGAAGCTTTCTTT.

J is TRBJ2-7 and V is TRBV29-1, with 14 bases matching TRBD2. Losses at the gene ends were 5 bases for V and 6 bases for J; bases not matched to a gene: 12. Germline V CDR1 and CDR2: SQVTM, ANQGSEA. CDR3 length equals 16 residues. Written as DNA, the CDR3 is TGCAGCGTTACTGGTGGACTAGCGGGAGGTTCCCGCGAGCAGTACTTC. Protein product: CSVTGGLAGGSREQYF.

The chain recombines TRBV7-2 with TRBJ2-7, with D unresolved. Trimming cost V 5 bases and J 2 bases, with 13 bases left between them. Germline assignment: CDR1 SGHTA and CDR2 FQGNSA. This CDR3 comprises 14 residues. CDR3 in amino acids: CASSPPTSTYEQYF. In DNA, the CDR3 is TGTGCCAGCAGCCCCCCGACTTCGACCTACGAGCAGTACTTC.

This clone was counted only a few times. The chain couples TRBV4-2 to TRBJ2-1; 9 bases line up with TRBD1. The CDR3 consists of 17 residues. V dropped 1 base and J dropped 4; count of bases not matched to a gene: 8. The V gene's germline CDR1 is LGHNA and CDR2 YNFKEQ. CDR3 protein: CASSQGVTGGVYNEQFF. In DNA form, the CDR3 reads TGTGCCAGCAGCCAAGGGGTGACAGGGGGGGTTTACAATGAGCAGTTCTTC.

The chain combines TRBV28 with TRBJ1-3; weak D call: TRBD1 (6 bases). Per germline, CDR1 MDHEN and CDR2 SYDVKM. The CDR3 spans 13 residues. Between the trimmed V and J ends, which lost 3 bases and 4 bases, there was a span of 7 bases. The chain's CDR3 is CASSLGTGNTIYF. The CDR3, as DNA: TGTGCCAGCAGTTTGGGGACAGGAAACACCATATATTTT.

This clone was detected a few times. The rearrangement uses TRBV4-3 and TRBJ2-3, with a tentative D call TRBD2 (6 bases). This CDR3 is 14 amino acids long. From germline, CDR1 is LGHNA and CDR2 YSLEER. Trimming took off 0 bases at V and 5 bases at J, with 9 bases between the two ends. The CDR3 loop reads CASSQDGGKDTQYF. The CDR3 coding sequence is TGCGCCAGCAGCCAAGATGGGGGGAAAGATACGCAGTATTTT.

This clone was detected only a few times. The gene calls are TRBV7-7 and TRBJ2-3, with 7 bases that match TRBD2. The V gene's germline CDR1 is SSHAT and CDR2 FNYEAQ (reference sequence). The CDR3 length is 14 residues. This chain's CDR3 is CASAPREASDTQYF. The CDR3 DNA follows: TGTGCTAGCGCCCCTCGGGAGGCCTCAGATACGCAGTATTTT.

This clone was seen only a few times. The V and J genes are TRBV30 and TRBJ2-3; 8 bases align to TRBD1. In germline, CDR1 is GTSNPN, CDR2 SVGIG (reference sequence). Trimming removed 0 bases from V and 8 bases from J; junction bases left unmatched: 10. The CDR3 is 15 amino acids. The DNA for the CDR3 is TGTGCCTGGAGTGTTTCGACAGGGGTAGGAAGTACGCAGTATTTT. It encodes CAWSVSTGVGSTQYF.

In its sample, this clone was seen a few times. The genes are TRBV9 and TRBJ2-5, with a weak D call TRBD2 (5 bases). Looked up from germline, CDR1 is SGDLS and CDR2 is YYNGEE. V lost 6 bases and J 1 base, leaving 10 bases between the germline ends. The CDR3 has 13 residues. The CDR3 spells CASNSGIQETQYF. The CDR3 nucleotides are TGTGCCAGCAACTCCGGGATCCAAGAGACCCAGTACTTC.

This clone was seen more than once but under ten times. The CDR3 DNA reads as TGTGCCAGCAGCACCTCGGGCTCCTACGAGCAGTACTTC. This translates into CASSTSGSYEQYF. The V gene is TRBV25-1, the J gene TRBJ2-7; no reliable D call. V was cut by 6 bases and J by 0 bases, with 9 bases left in between. The CDR3 runs 13 residues. Germline V gives CDR1 MGHDK, CDR2 SYGVNS.

This clone was seen a few times. CDR3 DNA: TGTGCCACCCTAAGGGACAGGGGTGTCCAAGAGACCCAGTACTTC. Protein product: CATLRDRGVQETQYF. The rearrangement uses TRBV28 and TRBJ2-5; 10 nucleotides align to TRBD1. Per germline, CDR1 MDHEN and CDR2 SYDVKM. V trimming: 10 bases; J trimming: 1 base; junction bases outside the gene matches: 9. The CDR3 covers 15 residues.

The chain recombines TRBV5-1 with TRBJ2-7, with 8 bases aligning to TRBD2. CDR1 and CDR2 (germline): SGHRS, YFSETQ. CDR3 length: 15 residues. Unmatched junction bases numbered 6, after V lost 4 bases and J lost 0 bases. The CDR3 DNA reads TGCGCCAGCAGCGGACAAGGGACTAGCTCCTACGAGCAGTACTTC. Protein sequence: CASSGQGTSSYEQYF. The full variable domain, with the rest looked up from reference TRBV5-1 and TRBJ2-7, is KAGVTQTPRYLIKTRGQQVTLSCSPISGHRSVSWYQQTPGQGLQFLFEYFSETQRNKGNFPGRFSGRQFSNSRSEMNVSTLELGDSALYLCASSGQGTSSYEQYFGPGTRLTVT.

There are a few counts of this clone. The V call is TRBV28, the J call TRBJ1-4; no clear D gene. CDR3 length: 13 residues. Trimming pared 5 bases from V and 2 bases from J, leaving 6 bases between. Germline loops: CDR1 MDHEN, CDR2 SYDVKM. CDR3: CASSQSTNEKLFF. The CDR3, as DNA: TGTGCCAGCAGTCAGTCGACTAATGAAAAACTGTTTTTT.